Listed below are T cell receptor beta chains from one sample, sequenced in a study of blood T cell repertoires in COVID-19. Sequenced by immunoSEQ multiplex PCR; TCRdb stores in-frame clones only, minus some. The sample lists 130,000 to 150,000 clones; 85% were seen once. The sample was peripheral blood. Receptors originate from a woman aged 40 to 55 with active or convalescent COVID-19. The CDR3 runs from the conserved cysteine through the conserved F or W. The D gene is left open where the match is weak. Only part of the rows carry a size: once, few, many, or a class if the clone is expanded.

CDR3 DNA: TGTGCCACCAGTGATCCTCGGGGGGTTTGGGAGACCCAGTACTTC
CDR3 protein: CATSDPRGVWETQYF
V gene: TRBV24-1
clone size: NA
J gene: TRBJ2-5
D gene: TRBD2

CDR3 DNA: TGTGCCAGCAGTTCGCTCCGGCAGCCCCAGCATTTT
CDR3 protein: CASSSLRQPQHF
V gene: TRBV28
clone size: NA
J gene: TRBJ1-5
D gene: NA

CDR3 DNA: TGTGCCAGCTCAATCCCCCCCGGGGAGCAGTACTTC
CDR3 protein: CASSIPPGEQYF
V gene: TRBV18
clone size: NA
J gene: TRBJ2-7
D gene: NA

CDR3 DNA: TGTGCCAGCAGCCAAGGGGTAGGGATAGCCTACGAGCAGTACTTC
CDR3 protein: CASSQGVGIAYEQYF
V gene: TRBV7-9
clone size: NA
J gene: TRBJ2-7
D gene: NA

CDR3 DNA: TGTGCCAGCAGCCGAATCAGGGGATCTGGAAACACCATATATTTT
CDR3 protein: CASSRIRGSGNTIYF
V gene: TRBV6-5
clone size: NA
J gene: TRBJ1-3
D gene: NA

CDR3 DNA: TGTGCCAGCAGCTTGGTAGGGACATTCGATGGCTATGGCTACACCTTC
CDR3 protein: CASSLVGTFDGYGYTF
V gene: TRBV5-6
clone size: NA
J gene: TRBJ1-2
D gene: NA

CDR3 DNA: TGTGCCAGCAGCTCAGATAGGGGGTTGGGAAATGAGCAGTTCTTC
CDR3 protein: CASSSDRGLGNEQFF
V gene: TRBV7-8
clone size: few
J gene: TRBJ2-1
D gene: NA

CDR3 DNA: TGTGCCTGGGTGCCCACAGGGCGAGGTAATGAAAAACTGTTTTTT
CDR3 protein: CAWVPTGRGNEKLFF
V gene: TRBV30
clone size: NA
J gene: TRBJ1-4
D gene: NA

CDR3 DNA: TGTGCCAGCAGCCTATCGAGGGTTACTAACTATGGCTACACCTTC
CDR3 protein: CASSLSRVTNYGYTF
V gene: TRBV7-9
clone size: NA
J gene: TRBJ1-2
D gene: NA

CDR3 DNA: TGCGCCAGCAGCCCGAAAGAGAAACAGGGACGACATGGCTACACCTTC
CDR3 protein: CASSPKEKQGRHGYTF
V gene: TRBV4-1
clone size: NA
J gene: TRBJ1-2
D gene: NA

CDR3 DNA: TGTGCCAGCAGCTTGACCGGGAAGTATGAAAAACTGTTTTTT
CDR3 protein: CASSLTGKYEKLFF
V gene: TRBV5-5
clone size: NA
J gene: TRBJ1-4
D gene: NA

CDR3 DNA: TGTGCCAGCAGCTTGGACTACAGGGGCTCCGGTGAAAAACTGTTTTTT
CDR3 protein: CASSLDYRGSGEKLFF
V gene: TRBV7-9
clone size: NA
J gene: TRBJ1-4
D gene: TRBD1

CDR3 DNA: TGCGCCAGCAGCCAAGATAGGAGACTAAACACAGATACGCAGTATTTT
CDR3 protein: CASSQDRRLNTDTQYF
V gene: TRBV4-3
clone size: NA
J gene: TRBJ2-3
D gene: NA

CDR3 DNA: TGCGCCAGCAGCTTGACTAGCGGGAACTTAGGTGAGCAGTTCTTC
CDR3 protein: CASSLTSGNLGEQFF
V gene: TRBV5-1
clone size: NA
J gene: TRBJ2-1
D gene: TRBD2

CDR3 DNA: TGTGCCAGCAGCCCAGATCCAGGACAGGGGGCCACTGAAGCTTTCTTT
CDR3 protein: CASSPDPGQGATEAFF
V gene: TRBV9
clone size: NA
J gene: TRBJ1-1
D gene: TRBD1

CDR3 DNA: TGCAGCGTTGCCAGGGGGTTTCCTAGCACAGATACGCAGTATTTT
CDR3 protein: CSVARGFPSTDTQYF
V gene: TRBV29-1
clone size: NA
J gene: TRBJ2-3
D gene: TRBD1

CDR3 DNA: TGTGCCAGCAGTTTGGGACAGGGCCGCGGAGAGACCCAGTACTTC
CDR3 protein: CASSLGQGRGETQYF
V gene: TRBV28
clone size: NA
J gene: TRBJ2-5
D gene: TRBD1

CDR3 DNA: TGTGCCAGCAGATCGGGACAGGGCGAGCAGTACTTC
CDR3 protein: CASRSGQGEQYF
V gene: TRBV6-5
clone size: NA
J gene: TRBJ2-7
D gene: TRBD1

CDR3 DNA: TGTGCCAGCAGCGTAGCCGGGGGTATGTACGAGCAGTACTTC
CDR3 protein: CASSVAGGMYEQYF
V gene: TRBV9
clone size: NA
J gene: TRBJ2-7
D gene: NA

CDR3 DNA: TGTGCCAGCAGCTTGTGGGGGACAGGGACGGGGTCCTCCTACAATGAGCAGTTCTTC
CDR3 protein: CASSLWGTGTGSSYNEQFF
V gene: TRBV7-8
clone size: NA
J gene: TRBJ2-1
D gene: TRBD1

CDR3 DNA: TGTGCCAGCAGCTTAGATCCAGGGGCCTCGGAGACCCAGTACTTC
CDR3 protein: CASSLDPGASETQYF
V gene: TRBV7-2
clone size: NA
J gene: TRBJ2-5
D gene: NA

CDR3 DNA: TGTGCCAGCAGCACCCGTGACAGCTACTCTGGAAACACCATATATTTT
CDR3 protein: CASSTRDSYSGNTIYF
V gene: TRBV7-2
clone size: NA
J gene: TRBJ1-3
D gene: NA

CDR3 DNA: TGTGCCTGGGGGACAGGGGGCAATCCCCAGCATTTT
CDR3 protein: CAWGTGGNPQHF
V gene: TRBV30
clone size: NA
J gene: TRBJ1-5
D gene: TRBD1

CDR3 DNA: TGTGCCTGGAGAGGGCTGGGAAGAGGGGGCTACACCTTC
CDR3 protein: CAWRGLGRGGYTF
V gene: TRBV30
clone size: NA
J gene: TRBJ1-2
D gene: NA

CDR3 DNA: TGTGCCAGCAGCGCTCAGGATGAGTCTGAAGCTTTCTTT
CDR3 protein: CASSAQDESEAFF
V gene: TRBV5-4
clone size: NA
J gene: TRBJ1-1
D gene: NA

CDR3 DNA: TGTGCCAGCAGTGAAGGACAGGGGTACACTGAAGCTTTCTTT
CDR3 protein: CASSEGQGYTEAFF
V gene: TRBV6-1
clone size: NA
J gene: TRBJ1-1
D gene: TRBD1

CDR3 DNA: TGTGCCAGCTCACCAAGGCAGGGGAACACTGAAGCTTTCTTT
CDR3 protein: CASSPRQGNTEAFF
V gene: TRBV18
clone size: NA
J gene: TRBJ1-1
D gene: NA

CDR3 DNA: TGTGCCAGCTCAAGCTACAGAAATACCTACGAGCAGTACTTC
CDR3 protein: CASSSYRNTYEQYF
V gene: TRBV18
clone size: NA
J gene: TRBJ2-7
D gene: NA

CDR3 DNA: TGTGCCAGTCAGGGGGCTTACGAGCAGTACTTC
CDR3 protein: CASQGAYEQYF
V gene: TRBV6-6
clone size: NA
J gene: TRBJ2-7
D gene: TRBD1

CDR3 DNA: TGTGCCAGCGCAAGAGCAGGGGCCAAAAACATTCAGTACTTC
CDR3 protein: CASARAGAKNIQYF
V gene: TRBV3-1/TRBV3-2
clone size: NA
J gene: TRBJ2-4
D gene: NA

CDR3 DNA: TGTGCCACCTCAAATTTCAATGAGCAGTTCTTC
CDR3 protein: CATSNFNEQFF
V gene: TRBV24-1
clone size: NA
J gene: TRBJ2-1
D gene: NA

CDR3 DNA: TGTGCCAGCAGCCCACATGGGGCGGGATACGAGCAGTACTTC
CDR3 protein: CASSPHGAGYEQYF
V gene: TRBV16
clone size: NA
J gene: TRBJ2-7
D gene: NA

CDR3 DNA: TGTGCCAGCAGCGCAAACAGGGGAGATGAAGCTTTCTTT
CDR3 protein: CASSANRGDEAFF
V gene: TRBV7-6
clone size: NA
J gene: TRBJ1-1
D gene: TRBD1

CDR3 DNA: TGTGCCAGCAGCCTGGGACTAGCGGGGACTGATACGCAGTATTTT
CDR3 protein: CASSLGLAGTDTQYF
V gene: TRBV3-1/TRBV3-2
clone size: NA
J gene: TRBJ2-3
D gene: TRBD2

CDR3 DNA: TGCGCCAGCAGATTAGACACAACTAATGAAAAACTGTTTTTT
CDR3 protein: CASRLDTTNEKLFF
V gene: TRBV10-2
clone size: NA
J gene: TRBJ1-4
D gene: NA

CDR3 DNA: TGTGCTAGTGGTTTGGCACGGGACTCCCAAGCCCGGAACACCGGGGAGCTGTTTTTT
CDR3 protein: CASGLARDSQARNTGELFF
V gene: TRBV12-5
clone size: once
J gene: TRBJ2-2
D gene: NA

CDR3 DNA: TGTGCCAGCAGCTTGGGTAGGACAGGGGGCGATCAGCCCCAGCATTTT
CDR3 protein: CASSLGRTGGDQPQHF
V gene: TRBV5-6
clone size: NA
J gene: TRBJ1-5
D gene: TRBD1

CDR3 DNA: TGCGCCAGCAGCCAAGATGGCCCCAGGCTAGCGTCCACAGATACGCAGTATTTT
CDR3 protein: CASSQDGPRLASTDTQYF
V gene: TRBV4-3
clone size: NA
J gene: TRBJ2-3
D gene: NA

CDR3 DNA: TGCGCCAGCAGCTTGGATGCGCTGCAACTGTTTTTT
CDR3 protein: CASSLDALQLFF
V gene: TRBV5-1
clone size: NA
J gene: TRBJ1-4
D gene: NA

CDR3 DNA: TGTGCCAGCAGCCAAGGGCTAACGGGAGCTTATGGCTACACCTTC
CDR3 protein: CASSQGLTGAYGYTF
V gene: TRBV3-1/TRBV3-2
clone size: few
J gene: TRBJ1-2
D gene: NA

CDR3 DNA: TGTGCCAGTATCGCAACGGACAGGGGGCTAGAGCAGCCCCAGCATTTT
CDR3 protein: CASIATDRGLEQPQHF
V gene: TRBV19
clone size: NA
J gene: TRBJ1-5
D gene: TRBD1

CDR3 DNA: TGTGCCAGCAGCTTCCACAGGGGTTCGGGTGAAAAACTGTTTTTT
CDR3 protein: CASSFHRGSGEKLFF
V gene: TRBV11-3
clone size: NA
J gene: TRBJ1-4
D gene: TRBD1

CDR3 DNA: TGTGCCAGCAGCGCCCCTACAGGGTCAGGGGGCTACACCTTC
CDR3 protein: CASSAPTGSGGYTF
V gene: TRBV7-9
clone size: NA
J gene: TRBJ1-2
D gene: NA

CDR3 DNA: TGTGCCAGCAGTTTGGGCGGGGGGAAGGGGAATCAGCCCCAGCATTTT
CDR3 protein: CASSLGGGKGNQPQHF
V gene: TRBV6-6
clone size: once
J gene: TRBJ1-5
D gene: NA

CDR3 DNA: TGTGCCAGCAGCCCGTCGCAAACAGCGAACACTGAAGCTTTCTTT
CDR3 protein: CASSPSQTANTEAFF
V gene: TRBV3-1/TRBV3-2
clone size: NA
J gene: TRBJ1-1
D gene: NA

CDR3 DNA: TGTGCCAGCAGCGTACGACTAGCGGGAGTCAATGAGCAGTTCTTC
CDR3 protein: CASSVRLAGVNEQFF
V gene: TRBV13
clone size: NA
J gene: TRBJ2-1
D gene: TRBD2

CDR3 DNA: TGCAGCGTTGATCAGGGTTTTCCTGAAGCTTTCTTT
CDR3 protein: CSVDQGFPEAFF
V gene: TRBV29-1
clone size: few
J gene: TRBJ1-1
D gene: NA

CDR3 DNA: TGTGCCTGGAATCGGGGAGGGTATGAAAAACTGTTTTTT
CDR3 protein: CAWNRGGYEKLFF
V gene: TRBV30
clone size: NA
J gene: TRBJ1-4
D gene: NA

CDR3 DNA: TGCGCCAGCAGCCCGAACAGGGGGATGTTTACAGATACGCAGTATTTT
CDR3 protein: CASSPNRGMFTDTQYF
V gene: TRBV5-1
clone size: NA
J gene: TRBJ2-3
D gene: TRBD1

CDR3 DNA: TGCAGCGCCACAGGGGTCTACGAGCAGTACTTC
CDR3 protein: CSATGVYEQYF
V gene: TRBV29-1
clone size: NA
J gene: TRBJ2-7
D gene: TRBD1

CDR3 DNA: TGTGCCAGCAGTTTGTCTAGCAGTGAGCAGTTCTTC
CDR3 protein: CASSLSSSEQFF
V gene: TRBV27
clone size: NA
J gene: TRBJ2-1
D gene: NA

CDR3 DNA: TGTGCCAGCAGCTGGGGACAGCTGAACACTGAAGCTTTCTTT
CDR3 protein: CASSWGQLNTEAFF
V gene: TRBV5-6
clone size: NA
J gene: TRBJ1-1
D gene: TRBD1

CDR3 DNA: TGTGCCAGCAGCGTAGGGGGACAGGGCCAGCCCCAGCATTTT
CDR3 protein: CASSVGGQGQPQHF
V gene: TRBV9
clone size: NA
J gene: TRBJ1-5
D gene: TRBD1

CDR3 DNA: TGTGCCACCAGAGAGTTAGCTAACTATGGCTACACCTTC
CDR3 protein: CATRELANYGYTF
V gene: TRBV28
clone size: NA
J gene: TRBJ1-2
D gene: NA

CDR3 DNA: TGTGCCAGCAGTTTGGTGTCACAGGCAGATCACACAGATACGCAGTATTTT
CDR3 protein: CASSLVSQADHTDTQYF
V gene: TRBV28
clone size: NA
J gene: TRBJ2-3
D gene: NA

CDR3 DNA: TGTGCCAGCAGCCAAGGGCGGGGGGGCTGGTACGAGCAGTACTTC
CDR3 protein: CASSQGRGGWYEQYF
V gene: TRBV3-1/TRBV3-2
clone size: NA
J gene: TRBJ2-7
D gene: TRBD2

CDR3 DNA: TGTGCCAGCAGTCTAGCGGGAGCAAGGCCCGAGCAGTACTTC
CDR3 protein: CASSLAGARPEQYF
V gene: TRBV28
clone size: NA
J gene: TRBJ2-7
D gene: TRBD2

CDR3 DNA: TGTGCCAGCAGCCGTTCCGGGACAGGGGCGTACAATGAGCAGTTCTTC
CDR3 protein: CASSRSGTGAYNEQFF
V gene: TRBV5-6
clone size: NA
J gene: TRBJ2-1
D gene: TRBD1

CDR3 DNA: TGCAGCGTTGCTAGCGGGAGGGCGAAGGATGAGCAGTTCTTC
CDR3 protein: CSVASGRAKDEQFF
V gene: TRBV29-1
clone size: NA
J gene: TRBJ2-1
D gene: TRBD2